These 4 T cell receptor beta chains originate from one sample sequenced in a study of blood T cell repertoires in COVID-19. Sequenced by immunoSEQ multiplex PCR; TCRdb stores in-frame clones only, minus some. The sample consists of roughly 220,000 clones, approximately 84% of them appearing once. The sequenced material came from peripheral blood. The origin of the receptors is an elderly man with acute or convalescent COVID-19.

CDR3 loop: CASSVATSTDTQYF. The CDR3 DNA sequence: TGCGCCAGCAGTGTTGCCACTAGCACAGATACGCAGTATTTT. V and J are TRBV10-2 and TRBJ2-3; D remains unclear. Trimming took off 4 bases at V and 0 bases at J, with 8 bases between the two ends. The V gene's germline CDR1 is WSHSY and CDR2 SAAADI. This CDR3 has 14 residues.

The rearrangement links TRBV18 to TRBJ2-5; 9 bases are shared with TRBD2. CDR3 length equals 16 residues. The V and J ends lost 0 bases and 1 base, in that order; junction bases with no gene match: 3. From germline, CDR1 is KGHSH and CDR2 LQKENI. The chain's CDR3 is CASSPPGLASQETQYF. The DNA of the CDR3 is TGTGCCAGCTCACCACCAGGACTAGCGAGCCAAGAGACCCAGTACTTC.

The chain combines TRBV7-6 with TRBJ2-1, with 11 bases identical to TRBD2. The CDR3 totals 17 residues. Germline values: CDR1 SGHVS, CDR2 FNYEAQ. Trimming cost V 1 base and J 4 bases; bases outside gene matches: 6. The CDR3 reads CASSLGSLAGGYNEQFF. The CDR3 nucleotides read TGTGCCAGCAGCTTAGGTTCCCTAGCGGGAGGTTACAATGAGCAGTTCTTC.

In nucleotides, the CDR3 is TGCGCCAGCAGCTCACAACTAAGCGGGAGGGGTAATGAGCAGTTCTTC. This encodes CASSSQLSGRGNEQFF. This chain connects TRBV5-1 to TRBJ2-1; the match to TRBD2 covers 10 bases. Germline V CDR1 and CDR2: SGHRS, YFSETQ. V lost 3 bases, J lost 7 bases, and 10 bases stayed unmatched. This CDR3 contains 16 residues.